Below are 29 T cell receptor beta chains sequenced from a single sample in a study of a mutant IDH1 vaccine in newly diagnosed glioma. Time point meaning: week 23, last vaccination. Topical imiquimod was applied with each vaccine dose, which held 300 ug of mutant IDH1 20-mer peptide. Their antigens remain unidentified. Clones were sequenced by immunoSEQ multiplex PCR, and TCRdb holds only the in-frame ones, with some missing. The sample has about 67,000 clones, 75% to 90% seen once; the top ten hold about an eighth. The sample here was PBMCs, taken from a glioma patient whose treatment included an IDH1 peptide vaccine. The source is a young man with glioma.

This clone was seen a single time. The chain recombines TRBV5-6 with TRBJ2-7; 8 nucleotides align to TRBD1. The CDR3 runs to 15 residues. Trimming took 5 bases from V and 2 from J; bases not matched to a gene: 9. Germline V gene lookup returns CDR1 SGHDT and CDR2 YYEEEE. Here the CDR3 reads CASRRWDRRTYEQYF. In DNA, the CDR3 is TGTGCCAGCAGGAGATGGGACAGGCGAACCTACGAGCAGTACTTC.

The rearrangement uses TRBV5-1 and TRBJ1-5, with D perhaps TRBD1 (6 bases). This CDR3 has 15 residues. Trimming shortened V by 0 bases and J by 7 bases, and 14 bases separated the two germline ends. Germline V gene data show CDR1 as SGHRS and CDR2 as YFSETQ. The CDR3 reads CASSLDTGHGQPQHF. The DNA for the CDR3 is TGCGCCAGCAGCTTGGATACAGGGCACGGCCAGCCCCAGCATTTT.

This chain connects TRBV6-4 to TRBJ2-3, with 7 bases identical to TRBD2. The germline CDR1 and CDR2 sequences are MRHNA and SNTAGT. V dropped 3 bases and J dropped 5; count of bases not matched to a gene: 5. This CDR3 is 14 amino acids long. CDR3 in amino acids: CASSESGEGDTQYF. The CDR3 coding sequence is TGTGCCAGCAGTGAGAGCGGGGAGGGAGATACGCAGTATTTT.

The chain uses TRBV7-8 and TRBJ2-5; 14 nucleotides line up with TRBD2. Germline trimming cut 5 bases from V and 2 bases from J; bases unmatched to any gene: 10. Germline CDR1 SGHVS, CDR2 FQNEAQ. This CDR3 has 18 residues. CDR3 DNA: TGTGCCAGCAGCCCGGGACTAGCGGGGGCCCTGCCACAAGAGACCCAGTACTTC. Translating it yields CASSPGLAGALPQETQYF.

V is TRBV7-9 and J is TRBJ2-1, with D hard to call. Deletions cut 1 base from V and 7 bases from J, with 17 bases between. The CDR3 runs to 16 residues. The germline gives CDR1 SEHNR, CDR2 FQNEAQ (reference sequence). Here the CDR3 reads CASSLGGRTLGNEQFF. The DNA for the CDR3 is TGTGCCAGCAGCTTAGGAGGCAGGACCCTGGGAAATGAGCAGTTCTTC.

CDR3 in DNA: TGTGCCAGCAGTTACGGAGGGGGAGAAAAACTGTTTTTT. It encodes CASSYGGGEKLFF. The chain links TRBV6-5 to TRBJ1-4, with D perhaps matching TRBD1 (6 bases). The V gene lost 2 bases and the J gene lost 8 bases, with 9 bases spanning the gap. The germline gives CDR1 MNHEY, CDR2 SVGAGI. The CDR3 extends over 13 amino acids.

This sequence joins TRBV5-6 and TRBJ2-7; 11 nucleotides line up with TRBD1. The CDR3 is 16 amino acids. The germline V gene encodes CDR1 SGHDT and CDR2 YYEEEE. The trim removed 3 bases at V and 4 bases at J, leaving 9 bases unmatched. This CDR3 reads CASSSGDRGFLYEQYF. The CDR3 coding sequence is TGTGCCAGCAGCTCGGGGGACAGGGGGTTCCTTTACGAGCAGTACTTC.

The chain joins TRBV5-1 to TRBJ1-4; 7 positions agree with TRBD1. This CDR3 is built from 16 residues. Looked up from germline, CDR1 is SGHRS and CDR2 is YFSETQ. With V trimmed by 4 bases and J by 5 bases, 11 bases remained unmatched. The CDR3 loop reads CASSLGPGQLNEKLFF. CDR3 bases: TGCGCCAGCAGCCTAGGCCCGGGACAGCTCAATGAAAAACTGTTTTTT.

The genes are TRBV29-1 and TRBJ2-4, with no clear D. This CDR3 contains 13 residues. The germline V gene encodes CDR1 SQVTM and CDR2 ANQGSEA. V was pared by 4 bases and J by 0 bases, with 7 bases between. The CDR3 region is CSVALIAKNIQYF. The CDR3 DNA sequence: TGCAGCGTTGCTTTGATAGCCAAAAACATTCAGTACTTC.

The V and J genes are TRBV6-5 and TRBJ1-1; 10 bases agree with TRBD1. Germline CDR1 is MNHEY and CDR2 is SVGAGI. V trimming: 7 bases; J trimming: 5 bases; junction bases outside the gene matches: 10. The CDR3 runs 15 residues. The CDR3: CASTPPGTGATEAFF. DNA for the CDR3: TGTGCCAGCACCCCGCCTGGGACAGGGGCTACTGAAGCTTTCTTT.

This sequence joins TRBV10-3 and TRBJ2-5; weak D call: TRBD1 (5 bases). V lost 6 bases and J 1 base, leaving 12 bases between the germline ends. This CDR3 is built from 14 residues. Germline CDR1 is ENHRY and CDR2 is SYGVKD. The CDR3 spells CAISPFQGQETQYF. CDR3 coding DNA: TGTGCCATCAGCCCCTTCCAGGGCCAAGAGACCCAGTACTTC.

The V call is TRBV18, the J call TRBJ1-1; 7 nucleotides agree with TRBD1. The CDR3 sequence is 14 residues long. The J segment lost 2 bases and the V segment lost 3 bases, leaving 3 bases of the junction unmatched. The germline V gene encodes CDR1 KGHSH and CDR2 LQKENI. The CDR3 DNA reads as TGTGCCAGCTCACCGAGACAGGGAAACACTGAAGCTTTCTTT. It encodes CASSPRQGNTEAFF.

This chain links TRBV10-3 with TRBJ2-3; D is perhaps TRBD1 (6 bases). Germline loops: CDR1 ENHRY, CDR2 SYGVKD. V was pared by 0 bases and J by 6 bases, with 10 bases between. The CDR3 extends over 14 amino acids. DNA of the CDR3: TGTGCCATCAGTGAGTCGGGCAGGGGTGATACGCAGTATTTT. Translated, it gives CAISESGRGDTQYF.

Only one count was recorded for this clone. This chain links TRBV19 with TRBJ2-7; no reliable D call. CDR1 is LNHDA, CDR2 SQIVND, per germline (reference sequence). V was shortened by 8 bases and J by 5 bases, with 16 bases between the two germline ends. The CDR3 totals 13 residues. The CDR3 region is CASGVVGTNEQYF. CDR3 coding DNA: TGTGCCAGTGGAGTGGTTGGAACCAACGAGCAGTACTTC.

V gene TRBV19 combines with J gene TRBJ1-5, with no clear D. CDR1 and CDR2 (germline): LNHDA, SQIVND (reference sequence). The CDR3 is 15 residues long. V lost 6 bases, J lost 3 bases, and 15 bases lay in between. This CDR3 reads CASRMRARYNQPQHF. Written as DNA, the CDR3 is TGTGCCAGTAGAATGAGGGCCCGTTACAATCAGCCCCAGCATTTT.

The chain is built from TRBV5-1 and TRBJ1-2, with TRBD1 identical over 12 bases. The CDR3 consists of 14 residues. The junction had 1 base not matched to a gene; V was cut back by 3 bases and J by 4 bases. CDR1 SGHRS and CDR2 YFSETQ come from the germline V gene. CDR3 region: CASSSGQGAYGYTF. DNA of the CDR3: TGCGCCAGCAGCTCGGGACAGGGGGCCTATGGCTACACCTTC.

V is TRBV29-1 and J is TRBJ2-7, with 11 bases that match TRBD1. Germline loops: CDR1 SQVTM, CDR2 ANQGSEA. The CDR3 contains 14 residues. The trim removed 4 bases at V and 0 bases at J, leaving 2 bases unmatched. CDR3 loop: CSVGDRGSSYEQYF. Here the CDR3 DNA reads TGCAGCGTTGGGGACAGGGGGAGCTCCTACGAGCAGTACTTC.

CDR3 bases: TGCGCCAGCAGCCAAGATTGGGCGGGAGGTTTTCAGTTTGGCTACACCTTC. Translating gives CASSQDWAGGFQFGYTF. The chain couples TRBV4-1 to TRBJ1-2; unclear D gene. The ends were cut back, 0 bases at V and 7 bases at J, with 21 bases in the middle. Germline values: CDR1 MGHRA, CDR2 YSYEKL. The CDR3 extends over 17 amino acids.

The J gene is TRBJ2-3, the V gene TRBV27, with TRBD2 as a possible D gene (6 bases). CDR1 and CDR2 (germline): MNHEY, SMNVEV (reference sequence). The CDR3 consists of 14 residues. The V and J ends lost 4 bases and 3 bases respectively, with 11 bases between them. CDR3 bases: TGTGCCAGCAGTTGGGGCGGGGCTACAGATACGCAGTATTTT. It is translated as CASSWGGATDTQYF.

V is TRBV7-9 and J is TRBJ1-1, with D unresolved. The V gene lost 4 bases and the J gene lost 12 bases, with 12 bases spanning the gap. Germline CDR1 and CDR2: SEHNR and FQNEAQ (reference sequence). The CDR3 contains 11 residues. The CDR3 region has the DNA TGTGCCAGCAGCTACCAGAGGGTGACTTTCTTT. It yields the protein CASSYQRVTFF.

The V gene is TRBV7-2, the J gene TRBJ2-7; D tentatively fits TRBD1 or TRBD2 (5 bases each). CDR1 is SGHTA, CDR2 FQGNSA, per germline. Trimming removed 3 bases at V and 2 bases at J, with 17 bases between. This CDR3 spans 16 amino acids. The CDR3 is CASSFQGRSSPYEQYF. The CDR3 DNA sequence: TGTGCCAGCAGCTTTCAGGGCCGTTCTAGCCCCTACGAGCAGTACTTC.

V and J are TRBV5-1 and TRBJ1-1; D remains unclear. CDR3 size: 15 residues. CDR1 is SGHRS, CDR2 YFSETQ, per germline. V lost 0 bases to trimming and J lost 0 bases, with 9 bases between them. CDR3: CASSLEAVLNTEAFF. CDR3 nucleotide sequence: TGCGCCAGCAGCTTGGAGGCAGTCCTGAACACTGAAGCTTTCTTT.

This clone was seen a handful of times. This rearrangement joins TRBV2 to TRBJ1-5, with D maybe TRBD1 (5 bases). Per the germline V gene, CDR1 is SNHLY and CDR2 is FYNNEI. The CDR3 length is 15 residues. Trimming removed 6 bases at V and 1 base at J, with 13 bases between. CDR3 nucleotide sequence: TGTGCCAGCAGCAGCCCGGGGGGGAGCAATCAGCCCCAGCATTTT. It translates to CASSSPGGSNQPQHF.

This chain links TRBV7-3 with TRBJ1-2; TRBD1 agrees at 7 bases. The V gene end was trimmed by 8 bases and the J gene end by 6 bases; junction bases not matched to a gene: 15. The CDR3 sequence is 15 residues long. The germline gives CDR1 SGHTA, CDR2 FQGTGA. CDR3 protein: CASGRTGYTEDGYTF. DNA of the CDR3: TGTGCCAGCGGGAGGACAGGTTATACGGAGGATGGCTACACCTTC. Variable domain in full (rest from reference TRBV7-3 and TRBJ1-2): GAGVSQTPSNKVTEKGKYVELRCDPISGHTALYWYRQSLGQGPEFLIYFQGTGAADDSGLPNDRFFAVRPEGSVSTLKIQRTERGDSAVYLCASGRTGYTEDGYTFGSGTRLTVV.

The CDR3 DNA is TGTGCCAGCTCACCACAGTCTCCGATGAAGAGCAATCAGCCCCAGCATTTT. It specifies CASSPQSPMKSNQPQHF. The chain links TRBV18 to TRBJ1-5; D unresolved. CDR1 is KGHSH, CDR2 LQKENI, per germline. This CDR3 contains 17 residues. Deletions cut 1 base from V and 1 base from J, with 14 bases between.

This clone was picked up one time. CDR3 nucleotides: TGTGCCAGCAGTTCCCAGGGAGGCTATGGCTACACCTTC. Translating it yields CASSSQGGYGYTF. The chain employs TRBV27 and TRBJ1-2, with D perhaps matching TRBD1 (5 bases). The CDR3 is made up of 13 amino acids. V lost 4 bases and J lost 4, with 10 bases in between. CDR1 MNHEY and CDR2 SMNVEV come from the germline V gene (reference sequence).

The gene calls are TRBV5-4 and TRBJ2-7; TRBD2 matches at 10 bases. CDR1 is SGHNT and CDR2 is YYREEE in the germline V gene (reference sequence). This CDR3 is 15 amino acids long. J was trimmed by 4 bases and V by 5 bases; bases with no gene match: 9. The CDR3 region is CASSARTSGVYEQYF. For the CDR3, the DNA is TGTGCCAGCAGTGCTAGGACTAGCGGAGTTTACGAGCAGTACTTC.

This clone was detected only once. The chain recombines TRBV5-6 with TRBJ2-1; 8 bases line up with TRBD2. This CDR3 has 14 residues. Losses at the gene ends were 4 bases for V and 13 bases for J; bases not matched to a gene: 13. Germline V gene lookup returns CDR1 SGHDT and CDR2 YYEEEE. The CDR3, as DNA: TGTGCCAGCAGCCTCGGACTAGCAACCACCGCCCAGTTCTTC. Protein: CASSLGLATTAQFF.

The chain couples TRBV13 to TRBJ1-1; 10 positions agree with TRBD1. The CDR3 loop spans 17 amino acids. CDR1 is PRHDT and CDR2 is FYEKMQ in the germline V gene (reference sequence). V lost 6 bases, J lost 0 bases, and 10 bases stayed unmatched. The CDR3 sequence is CASSSTRDRGLNTEAFF. CDR3 in DNA: TGTGCCAGCAGTTCTACACGGGACAGGGGACTGAACACTGAAGCTTTCTTT.